This T cell receptor beta chain came from a study of T cell clusters in autoimmune cytopenias (dated by TCRdb to between 2017 and 2020). About the investigation overall: A mean age of around 56 years and a median age of roughly 63 years were recorded for the healthy donor controls, of whom about half of the roughly 45 were female. The median TRB sequencing depth was about 50,000 reads per sample, and the median number of distinct TRB clonotypes was approximately 2,000 per sample. Alongside healthy, CLL and autoimmune hepatitis controls, autoimmune cytopenia patients had their peripheral blood TRB and IGH repertoires sequenced at active disease and again during treatment follow-up. The study was designed to test whether a disease-specific immune repertoire signature usable as a blood-based biomarker is carried by autoimmune cytopenia patients. For primary cytopenia, the controls were around 25 age-matched healthy donors, and for secondary cytopenia, the controls were around 15 age-matched CLL patients. Autoimmune hepatitis repertoires were compared with those of approximately 22 age- and sex-matched healthy donors. Points the paper makes about the study in general: GLIPH suggested that primary autoimmune cytopenia patients lacked physiological T cell clusters: 45 to 60 clusters were exclusive to healthy donors versus 15 to 20 exclusive to patients. The TRB repertoire shifts, including less even repertoires in secondary cytopenia and CLL, mostly reflected lymphoma bias and not autoimmunity. Healthy donors had almost three times as many exclusive TRB clusters as active autoimmune hepatitis patients, a finding consistent with an autoimmunity-wide signature. The T cell clusters were defined in silico only, and their functional role remained to be validated experimentally. The cluster-lack signature was not seen for secondary cytopenia versus CLL, apparently masked by the dominant lymphoma-associated repertoire.

With regard to this clonotype: What this receptor recognizes is not known.

TRB rearrangements were amplified by multiplex PCR using a touch-down protocol with TRB-A and TRB-B primer pools mixed in one tube. Illumina adapters and sample indices were added to the amplicons through two consecutive PCR reactions using Phusion HS II polymerase. Amplicons were gel-purified with the NucleoSpin Gel and PCR Clean-up kit, then quantified by Qubit and quality-checked on an Agilent 2100 Bioanalyzer. Sequencing of the libraries was performed on an Illumina MiSeq with 600-cycle, single-indexed, paired-end runs. Concerning the study's data processing: TRB reads were aligned and assembled with MiXCR version 2.1.12 using the default MiXCR reference library. Each unique CDR3 nucleotide sequence defined a clone, and only productive sequences with at least two reads were analysed. Alpha-parameterized diversity profiles (alpha 0 to 5), including the Shannon (alpha 1) and Simpson (alpha 2) indices, were computed with an R script to assess repertoire diversity. Combinatorial TRB VJ usage was calculated with the tcR package and was compared between cohorts by principal component analysis performed with ade4. Using GLIPH, TCRbeta CDR3s were clustered on pairs of cohorts matched for age and read depth, and a Wilcoxon test was used to compare cluster frequencies. After the reads were reprocessed by TCRdb, one entry was made per CDR3 protein sequence, with no DNA. TCRdb's processing, not the authors' own work, is the source of the V and J calls. This sample's table has entries for around 6,600 distinct CDR3 sequences. 6.5% to 9% of the sample is taken by the ten largest.

Each sample's TRB amplification started from about 250 ng of peripheral blood genomic DNA, which corresponds to some 36,000 genome equivalents. Reading the germline V gene (reference sequence) gives CDR1 LNHDA and CDR2 SQIVND. Its CDR3 holds 17 amino acids, cysteine through phenylalanine. No DNA accompanies this entry. The data were also submitted as part of a second study, on T cell repertoires in aging, cancer and after chemotherapy. As described in the second report: The donors fell into six age groups ranging from 30 or younger to 70 or older, and each group had at least three individuals. Control TCR repertoires from healthy donors were recorded over several months to years, and clear clonal overlap was observed across re-sampling. Several million TCR reads were contained in the full dataset. Untreated patients with hematological or solid cancers showed significantly lower blood TCR diversity and higher clonality than age-matched healthy donors. Declining TCR diversity with age in healthy donors was mainly explained by loss of richness; in cancer patients, loss of evenness also contributed. In both cancer cohorts, median generation probability rose over the chemotherapy interval, which suggests that the repertoire was reconstituted through rebound thymic output. The authors noted that the repertoire data do not allow conclusions about immunological memory after chemotherapy. Peripheral blood TCR beta repertoires from healthy donors and cancer patients were profiled to examine immunoaging and T cell reconstitution after chemotherapy. Alongside some 96 healthy donors serving as a reference group, the cohort included some 210 cancer patients, of whom roughly 90 had hematological cancers and some 130 had solid cancers. TRB sequences were processed with MiXCR versions 2.12 and 3.0.5. Repertoire metrics included Shannon diversity, evenness, clonality (one minus evenness), and alpha-parameterized diversity profiles from alpha 0 to 5. The IGoR algorithm was used to calculate generation probabilities for clones in the paired samples taken before and after chemotherapy.

The sequence came from a human donor in good health. Sequenced input: peripheral blood. The rearrangement joined TRBV19 to TRBJ1-1; with no DNA, the TCRdb D assignment of TRBD1 cannot be verified. The CDR3 protein sequence reads: CASSIPGTGRPGTEAFF.